The 18 T cell receptor beta chains given below trace back to one sample, sequenced in a study of PD-1 blockade in classical Hodgkin lymphoma. Data came from immunoSEQ multiplex PCR; TCRdb stores just in-frame clones and leaves some out. The table has 30,000 or so clones, roughly 90% seen once. As to time point: newly diagnosed, previously untreated cHL patient sample. What was sequenced was peripheral blood mononuclear cells (PBMCs). Every receptor here comes from a human donor with classical Hodgkin lymphoma.

The chain combines TRBV2 with TRBJ2-3; maybe TRBD2 (5 bases). CDR3 length equals 14 residues. The V gene's germline CDR1 is SNHLY and CDR2 FYNNEI. Trimming cost V 2 bases and J 1 base, with 7 bases left between them. The CDR3 DNA reads TGTGCCAGCAGTGAACAACTAGGCACAGATACGCAGTATTTT. Protein: CASSEQLGTDTQYF.

The CDR3 region is CASGTSSTDTQYF. As DNA, the CDR3 is TGTGCCAGCGGGACATCTAGCACAGATACGCAGTATTTT. The rearrangement joins TRBV13 to TRBJ2-3; TRBD1 might be the D (6 bases). Germline V CDR1 and CDR2: PRHDT, FYEKMQ (reference sequence). This CDR3 has 13 residues. Between the trimmed V and J ends, which lost 8 bases and 0 bases, there was a span of 9 bases.

The V gene is TRBV25-1, the J gene TRBJ2-7, with a tentative D call TRBD2 (6 bases). In germline, CDR1 is MGHDK, CDR2 SYGVNS. This CDR3 is built from 14 residues. V lost 6 bases and J lost 0, with 12 bases in between. The CDR3 region has the DNA TGTGCCAGCAGAGGAGCGGGTATCTCCTACGAGCAGTACTTC. Translation gives CASRGAGISYEQYF.

The genes are TRBV9 and TRBJ1-1; D remains ambiguous. Germline values: CDR1 SGDLS, CDR2 YYNGEE. V lost 4 bases and J lost 6, with 19 bases in between. The CDR3 loop spans 15 amino acids. CDR3 bases: TGTGCCAGCAGCTTAACAACAGTACCTACTTCTGAAGCTTTCTTT. Protein product: CASSLTTVPTSEAFF.

A word on this clone: Other DNA sequences of this sample code for an identical CDR3. This sequence joins TRBV9 and TRBJ2-2; 15 positions agree with TRBD2. The CDR3 is 16 residues long. In germline, CDR1 is SGDLS, CDR2 YYNGEE. V lost 3 bases, J lost 5 bases, and 2 bases stayed unmatched. Here the CDR3 DNA reads TGTGCCAGCAGCGCGGGGACTAGCGGGGGGACCGGGGAGCTGTTTTTT. Amino acids: CASSAGTSGGTGELFF.

The rearrangement uses TRBV7-8 and TRBJ2-7, with D unresolved. The CDR3 extends over 12 amino acids. V lost 4 bases and J 7 bases, leaving 11 bases between the germline ends. In germline, CDR1 is SGHVS, CDR2 FQNEAQ. In DNA form, the CDR3 reads TGTGCCAGCAGCTCCCTCGTGGGTGAGCAGTACTTC. Protein product: CASSSLVGEQYF.

This clone was observed a single time. The chain has TRBV28 and TRBJ1-5; D not certain. Trimming pared 6 bases from V and 1 base from J, leaving 13 bases between. The CDR3 covers 15 residues. CDR1 and CDR2 (germline): MDHEN, SYDVKM. The CDR3 sequence is CASSSRRASNQPQHF. CDR3 DNA sequence: TGTGCCAGCAGCTCAAGACGGGCCAGCAATCAGCCCCAGCATTTT.

The gene calls are TRBV5-1 and TRBJ1-3, with 9 bases identical to TRBD1. This CDR3 spans 18 amino acids. V was pared by 0 bases and J by 4 bases, with 11 bases of the junction left unmatched. CDR1 SGHRS and CDR2 YFSETQ come from the germline V gene. In DNA, the CDR3 is TGCGCCAGCAGCTTGGGAACCGAAGGGGGACAGGGCGGAAACACCATATATTTT. The encoded protein is CASSLGTEGGQGGNTIYF. Full variable domain (missing parts from reference TRBV5-1 and TRBJ1-3): KAGVTQTPRYLIKTRGQQVTLSCSPISGHRSVSWYQQTPGQGLQFLFEYFSETQRNKGNFPGRFSGRQFSNSRSEMNVSTLELGDSALYLCASSLGTEGGQGGNTIYFGEGSWLTVV.

The J gene is TRBJ2-7, the V gene TRBV5-1; TRBD2 matches at 8 bases. With V trimmed by 4 bases and J by 7 bases, 13 bases remained unmatched. The CDR3 covers 15 residues. Germline CDR1 and CDR2: SGHRS and YFSETQ. This CDR3 is CASSQVAGMRGEQYF. The CDR3 DNA reads TGCGCCAGCAGCCAAGTAGCGGGAATGAGGGGGGAGCAGTACTTC.

The chain links TRBV28 to TRBJ2-7, with 15 nucleotides matching TRBD2. With V trimmed by 5 bases and J by 6 bases, 5 bases remained unmatched. This CDR3 region has 15 residues. Germline loops: CDR1 MDHEN, CDR2 SYDVKM. The CDR3, as DNA: TGTGCCAGCAGTCCCTGGACTAGCGGGAGGGGCGAGCAGTACTTC. Protein product: CASSPWTSGRGEQYF.

V and J are TRBV5-8 and TRBJ2-1; D call uncertain. The CDR3 consists of 16 residues. Germline-derived CDR1 and CDR2 are SGHTS and YDEGEE. The ends were cut back, 2 bases at V and 2 bases at J, with 14 bases in the middle. The CDR3 sequence: CASSFRKRVTYNEQFF. The CDR3 DNA follows: TGTGCCAGCAGCTTTAGAAAAAGGGTAACCTACAATGAGCAGTTCTTC.

The rearrangement uses TRBV6-5 and TRBJ2-1; possible D gene TRBD1, 7 bases. CDR1 is MNHEY, CDR2 SVGAGI, per germline. The CDR3 is 15 amino acids. V lost 2 bases, J lost 7 bases, and 15 bases lay in between. The CDR3 region is CASSYGGTDRNEQFF. The CDR3 nucleotides are TGTGCCAGCAGTTACGGCGGGACAGATAGAAATGAGCAGTTCTTC.

The chain is built from TRBV7-2 and TRBJ1-2; 11 bases match TRBD1. V was clipped by 5 bases and J by 7 bases; unmatched bases: 9. The CDR3 totals 15 residues. Germline V gene lookup returns CDR1 SGHTA and CDR2 FQGNSA. The CDR3 reads CASSLRTGGAGGYTF. CDR3 DNA: TGTGCCAGCAGCCTAAGGACAGGGGGCGCAGGTGGCTACACCTTC.

This clone showed up just a few times. The junction shows a germline mismatch at one end, possibly a read error. The chain uses TRBV18 and TRBJ1-5; D gene uncertain. From germline, CDR1 is KGHSH and CDR2 LQKENI. CDR3 length: 13 amino acids. The CDR3 protein is CASSPGSTQPQHF. The CDR3 DNA reads TGTGCCAGCTCACCGGGGAGCACTCAGCCCCAGCATTTT.

A word on this clone: The sample holds other DNA sequences that translate to the same CDR3. The V call is TRBV5-1, the J call TRBJ1-2; D call uncertain. Germline CDR1 is SGHRS and CDR2 is YFSETQ. The V and J ends lost 0 bases and 3 bases respectively, with 6 bases between them. The CDR3 sequence is 13 residues long. CDR3 in DNA: TGCGCCAGCAGCTTGGCAGGAGACTATGGCTACACCTTC. It codes for CASSLAGDYGYTF.

The J gene is TRBJ2-7, the V gene TRBV5-6; 10 positions agree with TRBD2. The CDR3 length is 17 residues. The germline V gene has CDR1 SGHDT and CDR2 YYEEEE. V was clipped by 4 bases and J by 1 base; unmatched bases: 11. This CDR3 is CASSVKPGTSASYEQYF. The CDR3 DNA reads as TGTGCCAGCAGCGTGAAACCCGGGACTAGCGCTTCCTACGAGCAGTACTTC.

The chain combines TRBV29-1 with TRBJ2-7; 7 nucleotides match TRBD2. The CDR3 covers 14 residues. The V segment lost 0 bases and the J segment 4 bases; nucleotides outside the gene matches: 6. CDR1 is SQVTM, CDR2 ANQGSEA, per germline. The CDR3 nucleotides read TGCAGCGTTGAAGAAGGCGGGGGATCGTACGAGCAGTACTTC. Translated, it gives CSVEEGGGSYEQYF.

The rearrangement uses TRBV28 and TRBJ2-1, with 7 bases lining up with TRBD1. The CDR3 has 15 residues. CDR1 is MDHEN, CDR2 SYDVKM, per germline. After removal of 3 bases from V and 4 bases from J, the junction contained 6 bases not matched to a gene. CDR3 in DNA: TGTGCCAGCAGTTTCGGACCGGGACAGTACAATGAGCAGTTCTTC. Protein: CASSFGPGQYNEQFF.